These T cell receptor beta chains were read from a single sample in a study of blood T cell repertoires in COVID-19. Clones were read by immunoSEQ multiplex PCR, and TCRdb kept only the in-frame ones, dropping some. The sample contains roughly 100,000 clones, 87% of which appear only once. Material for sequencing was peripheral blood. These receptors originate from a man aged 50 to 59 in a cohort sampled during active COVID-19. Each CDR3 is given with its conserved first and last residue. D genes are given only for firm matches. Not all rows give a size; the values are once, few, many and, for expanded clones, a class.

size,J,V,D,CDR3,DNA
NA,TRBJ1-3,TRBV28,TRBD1,CASSSNSPRQGGNTIYF,TGTGCCAGCAGTTCGAATTCTCCCCGACAGGGAGGAAACACCATATATTTT
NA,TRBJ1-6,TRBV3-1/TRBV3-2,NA,CASSPDRINSPLHF,TGTGCCAGCAGCCCCGACAGGATTAATTCACCCCTCCACTTT
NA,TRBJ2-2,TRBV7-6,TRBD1,CASSLFGTGSTGELFF,TGTGCCAGCAGCTTATTCGGGACAGGGTCCACCGGGGAGCTGTTTTTT
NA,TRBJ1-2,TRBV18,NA,CASSPPAGNYGYTF,TGTGCCAGCTCACCACCAGCAGGGAACTATGGCTACACCTTC
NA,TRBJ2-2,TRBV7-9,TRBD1,CARGGERGGELFF,TGTGCCAGAGGGGGCGAACGTGGCGGGGAGCTGTTTTTT
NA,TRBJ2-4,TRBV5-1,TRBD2,CASSFGGAEAKNIQYF,TGCGCCAGCAGCTTCGGGGGGGCCGAGGCCAAAAACATTCAGTACTTC
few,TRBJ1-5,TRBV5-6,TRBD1,CASSRQGNNQPQHF,TGTGCCAGCAGCAGACAGGGGAACAATCAGCCCCAGCATTTT
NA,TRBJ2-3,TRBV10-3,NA,CALRQDSTDTQYF,TGTGCCTTACGACAGGATAGCACAGATACGCAGTATTTT
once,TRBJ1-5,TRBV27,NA,CASRPLGGQPQHF,TGTGCCAGCAGGCCCTTGGGGGGACAGCCCCAGCATTTT
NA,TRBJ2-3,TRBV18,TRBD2,CASSPDSGGADTQYF,TGTGCCAGCTCACCAGATAGCGGGGGGGCAGATACGCAGTATTTT
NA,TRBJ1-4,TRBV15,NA,CATSRERALNEKLFF,TGTGCCACCAGCAGAGAGAGGGCCCTTAATGAAAAACTGTTTTTT
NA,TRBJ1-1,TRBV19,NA,CASSRQANTEAFF,TGTGCCAGTAGCCGACAGGCGAACACTGAAGCTTTCTTT
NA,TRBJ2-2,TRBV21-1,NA,CASEYFRGGGQGDRLCTGELFF,TGTGCCAGCGAATATTTTCGGGGTGGGGGACAGGGGGATAGGCTGTGCACCGGGGAGCTGTTTTTT
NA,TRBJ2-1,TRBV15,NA,CATSRGGSERYEQFF,TGTGCCACCAGCAGAGGGGGTAGCGAACGCTATGAGCAGTTCTTC
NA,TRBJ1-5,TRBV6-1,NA,CASSAGQVWGLGNQPQHF,TGTGCCAGCAGTGCCGGCCAGGTCTGGGGGCTAGGCAATCAGCCCCAGCATTTT
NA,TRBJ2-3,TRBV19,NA,CASTNGKQRRDTQYF,TGTGCCAGCACTAACGGCAAGCAGCGGAGAGATACGCAGTATTTT
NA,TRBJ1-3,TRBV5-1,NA,CASSLGYRASGNTIYF,TGCGCCAGCAGCTTGGGGTACAGGGCCTCTGGAAACACCATATATTTT
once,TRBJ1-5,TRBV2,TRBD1,CASSAGTEKNQPQHF,TGTGCCAGCAGTGCTGGGACAGAGAAAAATCAGCCCCAGCATTTT